These 9 T cell receptor beta chains were all obtained from the same sample, sequenced in a study of CD8 T cells in Susac syndrome. Roughly 0.45 to 1 ug RNA was reverse transcribed with random hexamers. MiXCR, run by TCRdb on the immunoSEQ multiplex PCR reads, gives a single entry per CDR3 protein. The profile shows about 200,000 distinct CDR3 sequences, 90% to 95% of them singletons. The sequenced material came from CD4+ T cells from PBMCs. The source is a human donor with multiple sclerosis.

This chain joins TRBV19 and TRBJ1-6; TRBD1 aligns across 8 bases. The junction had 7 bases not matched to a gene; V was cut back by 10 bases and J by 8 bases. Germline lookup yields CDR1 LNHDA and CDR2 SQIVND (reference sequence). CDR3 length equals 13 residues. CDR3 in DNA: TGTGCCACTAAAGGACAGGGAGATTCACCCCTCCACTTT. Translation: CATKGQGDSPLHF. The whole variable domain, filled in from reference TRBV19 and TRBJ1-6, reads DGGITQSPKYLFRKEGQNVTLSCEQNLNHDAMYWYRQDPGQGLRLIYYSQIVNDFQKGDIAEGYSVSREKKESFPLTVTSAQKNPTAFYLCATKGQGDSPLHFGNGTRLTVT.

The chain uses TRBV7-9 and TRBJ1-1, with 7 bases identical to TRBD1. CDR3 length equals 14 residues. In germline, CDR1 is SEHNR, CDR2 FQNEAQ (reference sequence). Germline trimming cut 6 bases from V and 3 bases from J; bases unmatched to any gene: 7. In nucleotides, the CDR3 is TGTGCCAGCAGACCAGGAACAGGGGACACTGAAGCTTTCTTT. Its protein product is CASRPGTGDTEAFF.

This chain connects TRBV20-1 to TRBJ2-7, with TRBD2 identical over 16 bases. This CDR3 is 15 amino acids long. Trimming took 5 bases from V and 4 from J; bases not matched to a gene: 5. Germline values: CDR1 DFQATT, CDR2 SNEGSKA (reference sequence). The CDR3 protein is CSASGTSGRAYEQYF. In nucleotides, the CDR3 is TGCAGTGCTTCCGGGACTAGCGGGAGGGCGTACGAGCAGTACTTC.

The chain carries TRBV12-5 and TRBJ1-2; the D is unclear. CDR1 LGHNT and CDR2 FRNRAP come from the germline V gene. Trimming stripped 6 bases from V and 3 bases from J, with 5 bases between. The CDR3 has 11 residues. The CDR3 DNA follows: TGTGCTAGTGGCTCTTACTATGGCTACACCTTC. Residues: CASGSYYGYTF.

J is TRBJ2-7 and V is TRBV1; TRBD2, the table's D call, lacks a check against the DNA. TRBV1 is recorded as a pseudogene. The CDR3 is 13 amino acids. The CDR3 region is CTSSRVAGDEQYF. Written as DNA, the CDR3 is TGCACCAGCAGCCGGGTAGCGGGAGACGAGCAGTACTTC.

The chain combines TRBV20-1 with TRBJ2-7; the match to TRBD2 covers 9 bases. V lost 3 bases to trimming and J lost 4 bases; unmatched junction nucleotides: 7. The CDR3 is 14 amino acids. The germline gives CDR1 DFQATT, CDR2 SNEGSKA (reference sequence). The CDR3 here is CSASLLAGAYEQYF. CDR3 coding DNA: TGCAGTGCTAGTTTACTAGCGGGCGCTTACGAGCAGTACTTC.

V usage is TRBV3-1 and J usage is TRBJ2-7; no firm D call. Germline V gene data show CDR1 as LGHDT and CDR2 as YNNKEL (reference sequence). The CDR3 runs 13 residues. Trimming shortened V by 0 bases and J by 7 bases, and 10 bases separated the two germline ends. The CDR3 DNA is TGTGCCAGCAGCCAAGATCTGGCTCGGGAGCAGTACTTC. It specifies CASSQDLAREQYF.

The gene calls are TRBV30 and TRBJ2-7; TRBD1 might be the D (5 bases). Germline V gene data show CDR1 as GTSNPN and CDR2 as SVGIG (reference sequence). The CDR3 consists of 14 residues. V was pared by 6 bases and J by 1 base, with 16 bases between. The CDR3 sequence is CACPSRVKSYEQYF. CDR3 coding DNA: TGTGCCTGCCCATCCAGGGTAAAATCCTACGAGCAGTACTTC. Using reference TRBV30 and TRBJ2-7 for the parts outside the CDR3, the full variable domain is SQTIHQWPATLVQPVGSPLSLECTVEGTSNPNLYWYRQAAGRGLQLLFYSVGIGQISSEVPQNLSASRPQDRQFILSSKKLLLSDSGFYLCACPSRVKSYEQYFGPGTRLTVT.

V is TRBV6-5 and J is TRBJ1-2; tentative D call: TRBD1 (5 bases). Trimming stripped 5 bases from V and 6 bases from J, with 10 bases between. Germline V gene sequence: CDR1 MNHEY, CDR2 SVGAGI. This CDR3 has 12 amino acids. CDR3 amino acids: CASSPPGHGYTF. CDR3 in DNA: TGTGCCAGCAGTCCCCCGGGACATGGCTACACCTTC.